The following is a T cell receptor (beta chain) sequence with its context. Antigen: not known. This sample was taken from a study of shared clonotypes between healthy human individuals. Germline CDR1 and CDR2: SGHDT and YYEEEE. V dropped 2 bases and J dropped 11 bases, with 16 bases sitting between them. There are 13 residues in the CDR3. Study results and limitations: Non-shared clonotypes showed lower generation probabilities than clonotypes common to all four donors.

Assay: immunoSEQ multiplex PCR; the TCRdb copy retains only in-frame clones and omits some. The sample consists of approximately 180,000 clones, just under 95% of them appearing once. Sequencing used naive CD4+ T cells sorted from blood. Subset described: CD45RA+ positively selected. The chain recombines TRBV5-6 with TRBJ1-1; D is unresolved. The sequence was obtained from a woman in her twenties or thirties in good health. The CDR3 loop reads CASSFSGFLAAFF. DNA for the CDR3: TGTGCCAGCAGCTTCTCCGGGTTCCTGGCCGCTTTCTTT.